The entry below gives a single T cell receptor (beta chain) sequence along with its context. Its antigen is currently unknown. The germline gene is not matched at one end of the junction; a read error may be the cause. This sample was taken from a study of cytotoxic CD8 clonotypes in ibrutinib-treated CLL. Study as a whole: Patient counts were some 11 relapsed/refractory, roughly 15 treatment-naive and some 17 IGHV unmutated. The sample average was 255,043 productive templates and just under 95,000 productive rearrangements. General observations from the study: A rise in clonality was seen at ibrutinib response, and a fall back toward baseline was seen at progression. Contraction or stability on treatment characterized the public clonotypes, which were uncommon.

Profiled with immunoSEQ multiplex PCR; TCRdb holds only in-frame clones, not every one. The repertoire holds about 9,400 clones, with around 63% as singletons. This specimen consisted of PBMCs, obtained before ibrutinib treatment. This TCR was sampled from a human donor with chronic lymphocytic leukemia.

CDR3 region: CASSLGQGTTEAFF. The CDR3 DNA follows: TGCGCCAGCAGTTTGGGACAGGGAACGACTGAAGCTTTCTTT. The chain recombines TRBV5-1 with TRBJ1-1; 9 bases are a match to TRBD1. CDR3 length: 14 amino acids. Germline-derived CDR1 and CDR2 are SGHRS and YFSETQ.